The subject of this entry is one T cell receptor beta chain. The antigen remains undetermined. TCRdb's copy holds only in-frame clones and misses some; the assay was immunoSEQ multiplex PCR. Altogether approximately 65,000 clones are present, 87% being singletons, with the ten largest covering 0.38%. The V and J ends lost 2 bases and 4 bases, in that order; junction bases with no gene match: 3. The CDR3 is made up of 14 amino acids. CDR1 and CDR2 (germline): MNHEY, SVGAGI. The record originates from a study of OX40 agonist ivuxolimab in advanced cancers. Patients who had autoimmune disease history or got systemic immunosuppression were left out. The investigators sampled blood at baseline, at cycle 4 day 1, and at cycle 7 day 1. Overall study results and limits: Part of the nonresponder group also had normalized T-cell clonal expansion that was low. Dosing at 0.1 to 3.0 mg/kg was accompanied by clonal expansion of CD4+ and CD8+ blood T cells by week 6.

The chain combines TRBV6-5 with TRBJ1-2; 8 nucleotides align to TRBD1. Source: CD4+ or CD8+ T cells sorted from blood, taken in a trial of the OX40 agonist ivuxolimab. This clonotype was sampled from an adult with an advanced solid tumor such as melanoma, head and neck, liver or kidney cancer. The CDR3 protein is CASSYDRGAYGYTF. CDR3 in DNA: TGTGCCAGCAGTTACGACAGGGGAGCCTATGGCTACACCTTC.